These 18 T cell receptor beta chains came from one sample sequenced in a study of PD-1 blockade in classical Hodgkin lymphoma (dated by TCRdb to about 2020). Interpreted using the paper, the time point label stands for: cycle 2 day 1 (C2D1) of nivolumab. All trial patients had relapsed after autologous stem cell transplantation, with cohorts A, B and C differing in prior brentuximab vedotin exposure. Library method: the immunoSEQ multiplex PCR assay. TCRdb provides this immuneACCESS table in a form limited to in-frame rearrangements. Some clones are lacking; in checked studies, under half of them reflect an unresolved V gene, and why the rest are absent is not known. The sample table lists under 95,000 clones, around 90% of them with a count of one. Approximately 2.5% of the sample belongs to the ten largest clones. The specimen was peripheral blood mononuclear cells (PBMCs), collected before the second cycle of nivolumab. The receptors derive from a human donor with classical Hodgkin lymphoma.

The chain joins TRBV10-3 to TRBJ1-1; D not resolved. Trimming stripped 3 bases from V and 8 bases from J, with 10 bases between. Germline-derived CDR1 and CDR2 are ENHRY and SYGVKD. The CDR3 is 12 residues long. The CDR3 reads CAISEGAGEAFF. The CDR3 DNA follows: TGTGCCATCAGTGAAGGAGCTGGGGAAGCTTTCTTT.

The chain is built from TRBV10-2 and TRBJ2-1, with 10 nucleotides matching TRBD2. The CDR3 has 17 amino acids. Germline V CDR1 and CDR2: WSHSY, SAAADI. V shed 0 bases, J shed 8 bases, and the junction held 10 bases outside the gene matches. The CDR3 is CASSESITSGRADEQFF. CDR3 nucleotides: TGCGCCAGCAGTGAGTCGATTACGAGCGGGAGGGCCGATGAGCAGTTCTTC.

This clone showed up just once. The V gene is TRBV28, the J gene TRBJ2-2; maybe TRBD2 (5 bases). The germline V and J ends were trimmed by 5 bases and 5 bases, with 12 bases remaining between them. CDR3 size: 14 residues. Germline CDR1 reads MDHEN; CDR2 reads SYDVKM. The CDR3 DNA is TGTGCCAGCAGTGGAGGACCTTTTACCGGGGAGCTGTTTTTT. It specifies CASSGGPFTGELFF.

The chain uses TRBV19 and TRBJ1-3; D not resolved. Germline loops: CDR1 LNHDA, CDR2 SQIVND (reference sequence). V gave up 3 bases and J gave up 2 bases, with 8 bases separating them. This CDR3 has 14 residues. This chain's CDR3 is CASSIEVTGNTIYF. The DNA of the CDR3 is TGTGCCAGTAGTATTGAGGTAACTGGAAACACCATATATTTT.

The V call is TRBV14, the J call TRBJ2-7; D gene unclear. Trimming cost V 0 bases and J 6 bases, with 9 bases left between them. Germline loops: CDR1 SGHDN, CDR2 FVKESK. The CDR3 has 13 residues. The CDR3 sequence: CASSQDLESEQYF. The CDR3 coding sequence is TGTGCCAGCAGCCAAGATCTTGAGTCCGAGCAGTACTTC.

The gene calls are TRBV7-9 and TRBJ1-3; TRBD1 might be the D (5 bases). V was clipped by 4 bases and J by 0 bases, with 7 bases between them. CDR3 size: 14 residues. The germline gives CDR1 SEHNR, CDR2 FQNEAQ (reference sequence). The CDR3 spells CASSYGGSGNTIYF. CDR3 DNA: TGTGCCAGCAGCTATGGGGGCTCTGGAAACACCATATATTTT.

V gene TRBV27 combines with J gene TRBJ2-5; D possibly corresponds to TRBD1 (6 bases). The last part of the DNA fits TRBJ2-7 better; the J call may be wrong. This CDR3 region has 15 residues. Germline V lookup: CDR1 MNHEY, CDR2 SMNVEV (reference sequence). The CDR3 sequence is CASSLTRQVSYEQYF. CDR3 nucleotide sequence: TGTGCCAGCAGTCTAACCAGACAGGTGTCCTACGAGCAGTACTTC.

The chain couples TRBV2 to TRBJ1-2; D is possibly TRBD1 (6 bases). V lost 8 bases, J lost 4 bases, and 14 bases lay in between. This CDR3 is 13 amino acids long. Germline assignment: CDR1 SNHLY and CDR2 FYNNEI. The CDR3: CASLKGETYGYTF. The CDR3 bases are TGTGCCAGCTTGAAGGGGGAGACCTATGGCTACACCTTC.

The chain links TRBV7-9 to TRBJ2-7, with D maybe TRBD1 (6 bases). V lost 6 bases, J lost 0 bases, and 12 bases lay in between. The CDR3 is 14 residues long. Germline CDR1 SEHNR, CDR2 FQNEAQ (reference sequence). The CDR3 region has the DNA TGTGCCAGCAGTTCCGACAGGACCTCCTACGAGCAGTACTTC. Translating gives CASSSDRTSYEQYF.

The J gene is TRBJ1-1, the V gene TRBV27; a possible D gene is TRBD1 (6 bases). With 8 bases removed from V and 8 bases from J, the gap between germline ends came to 15 bases. This CDR3 comprises 12 residues. Germline V gene data show CDR1 as MNHEY and CDR2 as SMNVEV (reference sequence). The CDR3 nucleotides read TGTGCCAGCGAAAAGCCGGGACAAGAAGCTTTCTTT. Its protein product is CASEKPGQEAFF.

The gene calls are TRBV9 and TRBJ2-5; a possible D gene is TRBD2 (5 bases). Germline CDR1 reads SGDLS; CDR2 reads YYNGEE. The CDR3 runs to 13 residues. Deletions cut 6 bases from V and 0 bases from J, with 9 bases between. The CDR3 is CASTRGNQETQYF. CDR3 bases: TGTGCCAGCACCCGGGGTAACCAAGAGACCCAGTACTTC. The full variable domain, with the rest looked up from reference TRBV9 and TRBJ2-5, is DSGVTQTPKHLITATGQRVTLRCSPRSGDLSVYWYQQSLDQGLQFLIQYYNGEERAKGNILERFSAQQFPDLHSELNLSSLELGDSALYFCASTRGNQETQYFGPGTRLLVL.

V gene TRBV6-5 combines with J gene TRBJ2-1; 7 bases line up with TRBD1. J gave up 2 bases and V 5 bases, and 6 bases lay outside the gene matches. From germline, CDR1 is MNHEY and CDR2 SVGAGI. The CDR3 consists of 15 residues. The CDR3 sequence: CASSTGTAAYNEQFF. The CDR3 DNA reads TGTGCCAGCAGTACCGGGACAGCTGCCTACAATGAGCAGTTCTTC.

J is TRBJ1-2 and V is TRBV6-5, with 8 positions matching TRBD1. Unmatched junction bases numbered 4, after V lost 1 base and J lost 0 bases. Germline V CDR1 and CDR2: MNHEY, SVGAGI. There are 16 residues in the CDR3. The CDR3 here is CASSYWTGKSNYGYTF. CDR3 DNA: TGTGCCAGCAGTTACTGGACAGGGAAATCTAACTATGGCTACACCTTC.

The chain employs TRBV30 and TRBJ1-2; a weak D match, TRBD1 (6 bases). The V end lost 3 bases, the J end lost 4 bases, and 15 bases lay between the germline ends. CDR1 is GTSNPN and CDR2 is SVGIG in the germline V gene (reference sequence). The CDR3 is made up of 14 amino acids. The CDR3 sequence: CAWSPQVTGYGYTF. The DNA for the CDR3 is TGTGCCTGGAGCCCACAGGTGACAGGCTATGGCTACACCTTC.

For the CDR3, the DNA is TGTGCCAGCAGCTTAGATATGGGGCGAACCCAGTACTTC. It encodes CASSLDMGRTQYF. V and J are TRBV11-2 and TRBJ2-5; D may be TRBD1 (5 bases). This CDR3 region has 13 residues. Trimming took 0 bases from V and 8 from J, leaving 10 bases between them. Germline V gene sequence: CDR1 SGHAT, CDR2 FQNNGV.

The DNA of the CDR3 is TGCGCCAGCAGCTCGGGAGCGAACCCTAGCACAGATACGCAGTATTTT. The encoded protein is CASSSGANPSTDTQYF. The V call is TRBV5-1, the J call TRBJ2-3; a possible D gene is TRBD2 (6 bases). The V end lost 3 bases, the J end lost 0 bases, and 14 bases lay between the germline ends. CDR1 and CDR2 (germline): SGHRS, YFSETQ. The CDR3 consists of 16 residues.

The chain is built from TRBV28 and TRBJ2-1; D remains unclear. This CDR3 spans 11 amino acids. Germline V gene sequence: CDR1 MDHEN, CDR2 SYDVKM. Deletions cut 6 bases from V and 5 bases from J, with 5 bases between. The CDR3 spells CASRHNNEQFF. CDR3 DNA: TGTGCCAGCAGACATAACAATGAGCAGTTCTTC.

V gene TRBV4-1 combines with J gene TRBJ2-1; no reliable D call. The V end lost 0 bases, the J end lost 4 bases, and 19 bases lay between the germline ends. The CDR3 is 18 amino acids. Germline assignment: CDR1 MGHRA and CDR2 YSYEKL. CDR3 region: CASSQDSVGQFLYNEQFF. The CDR3 DNA follows: TGCGCCAGCAGCCAAGATAGTGTCGGGCAGTTTCTTTACAATGAGCAGTTCTTC.